This T cell receptor (beta chain) was observed in a study of cytomegalovirus exposure and HLA in healthy donors. Findings of the study overall: A later analysis linked a missense variant in DCLRE1C to the trimming of TCR beta V and J genes. There were reportedly fewer N-insertions in an Asian-associated ancestry cluster than the approximately 600-donor mean, in a later analysis.

On this clone itself: The antigen is undetermined.

The V segment lost 8 bases and the J segment 6 bases; nucleotides outside the gene matches: 9. The germline CDR1 and CDR2 sequences are MDHEN and SYDVKM. The CDR3 has 15 residues. Use of 60 Vbeta and 13 Jbeta primers characterized the PCR. TCRdb keeps only in-frame clones here, not all; method: immunoSEQ multiplex PCR. This sample has roughly 290,000 clones; roughly 80% occur once, and the top ten carry 0.3%. Sequencing was done on a sample of PBMCs. The chain is built from TRBV28 and TRBJ1-6, with TRBD1 identical over 8 bases. The receptor was isolated from a girl under 10 years old in good health and CMV-seronegative. This chain's CDR3 is CASAPSTGANSPLHF. CDR3 nucleotides: TGTGCCAGCGCTCCCTCGACAGGGGCTAATTCACCCCTCCACTTT. Drawing the rest from reference TRBV28 and TRBJ1-6, the complete variable domain is DVKVTQSSRYLVKRTGEKVFLECVQDMDHENMFWYRQDPGLGLRLIYFSYDVKMKEKGDIPEGYSVSREKKERFSLILESASTNQTSMYLCASAPSTGANSPLHFGNGTRLTVT.